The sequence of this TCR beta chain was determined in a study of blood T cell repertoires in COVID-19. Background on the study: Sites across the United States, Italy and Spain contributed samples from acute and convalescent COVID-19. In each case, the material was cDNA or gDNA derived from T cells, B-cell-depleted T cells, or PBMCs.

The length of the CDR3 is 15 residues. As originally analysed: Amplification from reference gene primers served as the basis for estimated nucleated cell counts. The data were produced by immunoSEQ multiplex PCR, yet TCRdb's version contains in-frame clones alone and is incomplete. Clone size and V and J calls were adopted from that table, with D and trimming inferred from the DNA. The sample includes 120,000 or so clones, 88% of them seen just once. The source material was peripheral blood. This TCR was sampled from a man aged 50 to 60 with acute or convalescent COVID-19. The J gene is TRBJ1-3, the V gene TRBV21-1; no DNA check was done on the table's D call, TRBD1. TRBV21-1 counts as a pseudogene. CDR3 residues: CASSSQGSPGNTIYF. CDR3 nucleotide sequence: TGTGCCAGCAGTTCCCAGGGGTCACCTGGAAACACCATATATTTT.